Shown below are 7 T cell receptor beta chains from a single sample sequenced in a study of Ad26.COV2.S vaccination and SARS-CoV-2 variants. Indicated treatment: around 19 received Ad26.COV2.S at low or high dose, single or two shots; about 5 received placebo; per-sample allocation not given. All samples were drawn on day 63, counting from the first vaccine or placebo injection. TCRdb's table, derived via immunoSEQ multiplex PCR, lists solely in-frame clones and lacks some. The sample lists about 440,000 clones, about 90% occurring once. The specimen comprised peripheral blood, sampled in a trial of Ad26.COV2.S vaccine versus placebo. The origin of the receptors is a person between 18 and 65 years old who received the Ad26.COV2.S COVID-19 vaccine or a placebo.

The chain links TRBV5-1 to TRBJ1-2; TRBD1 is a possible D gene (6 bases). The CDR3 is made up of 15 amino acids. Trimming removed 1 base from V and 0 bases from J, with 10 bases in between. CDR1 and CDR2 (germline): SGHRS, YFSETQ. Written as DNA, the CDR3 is TGCGCCAGCAGCTTGACGGGGGACACTAACTATGGCTACACCTTC. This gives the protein CASSLTGDTNYGYTF.

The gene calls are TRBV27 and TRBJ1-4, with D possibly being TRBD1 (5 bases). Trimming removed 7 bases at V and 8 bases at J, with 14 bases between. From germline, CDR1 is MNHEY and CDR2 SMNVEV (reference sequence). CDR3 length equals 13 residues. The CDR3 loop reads CASKERGSEKLFF. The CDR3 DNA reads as TGTGCCAGCAAGGAGAGGGGAAGCGAAAAACTGTTTTTT.

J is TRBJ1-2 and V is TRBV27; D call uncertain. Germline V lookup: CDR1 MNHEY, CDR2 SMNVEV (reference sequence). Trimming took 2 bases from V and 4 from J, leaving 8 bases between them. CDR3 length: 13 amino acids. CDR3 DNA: TGTGCCAGCAGTTTAAAGGGTGGCTATGGCTACACCTTC. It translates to CASSLKGGYGYTF.

CDR3 residues: CASILYRTGIPGELFF. The CDR3 DNA follows: TGTGCCAGCATTCTATACCGGACAGGGATACCCGGGGAGCTGTTTTTT. The chain has TRBV28 and TRBJ2-2; 8 bases agree with TRBD1. This CDR3 spans 16 amino acids. V was clipped by 7 bases and J by 6 bases; unmatched bases: 13. From germline, CDR1 is MDHEN and CDR2 SYDVKM. Together with reference TRBV28 and TRBJ2-2, the CDR3 gives the full variable domain: DVKVTQSSRYLVKRTGEKVFLECVQDMDHENMFWYRQDPGLGLRLIYFSYDVKMKEKGDIPEGYSVSREKKERFSLILESASTNQTSMYLCASILYRTGIPGELFFGEGSRLTVL.

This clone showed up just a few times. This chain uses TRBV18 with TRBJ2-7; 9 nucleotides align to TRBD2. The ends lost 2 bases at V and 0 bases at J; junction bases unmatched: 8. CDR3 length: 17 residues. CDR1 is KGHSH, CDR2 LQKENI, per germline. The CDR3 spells CASSPVGSGGLSYEQYF. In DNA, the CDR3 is TGTGCCAGCTCACCAGTAGGTAGCGGGGGCCTCTCCTACGAGCAGTACTTC.

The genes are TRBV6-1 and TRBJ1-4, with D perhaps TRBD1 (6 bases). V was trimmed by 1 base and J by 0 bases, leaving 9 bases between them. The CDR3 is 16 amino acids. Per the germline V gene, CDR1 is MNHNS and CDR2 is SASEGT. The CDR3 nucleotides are TGTGCCAGCAGTGAAGGGGGGCAGCCAACTAATGAAAAACTGTTTTTT. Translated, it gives CASSEGGQPTNEKLFF.

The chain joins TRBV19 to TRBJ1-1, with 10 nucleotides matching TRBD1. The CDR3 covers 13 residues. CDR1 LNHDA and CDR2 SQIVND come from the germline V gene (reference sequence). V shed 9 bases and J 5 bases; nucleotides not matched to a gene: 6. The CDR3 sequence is CASRQGAKTEAFF. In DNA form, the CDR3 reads TGTGCCAGCCGACAGGGGGCAAAGACTGAAGCTTTCTTT.